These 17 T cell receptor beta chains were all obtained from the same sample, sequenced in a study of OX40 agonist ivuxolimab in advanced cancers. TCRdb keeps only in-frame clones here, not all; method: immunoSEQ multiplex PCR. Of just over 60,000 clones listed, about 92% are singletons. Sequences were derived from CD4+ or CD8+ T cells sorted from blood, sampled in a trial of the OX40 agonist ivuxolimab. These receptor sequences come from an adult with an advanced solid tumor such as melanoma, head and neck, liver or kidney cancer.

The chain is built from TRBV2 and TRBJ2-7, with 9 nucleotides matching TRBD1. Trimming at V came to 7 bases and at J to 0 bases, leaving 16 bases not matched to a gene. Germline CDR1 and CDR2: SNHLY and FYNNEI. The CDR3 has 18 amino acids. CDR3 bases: TGTGCCAGCACTCGGGACAGGGCCGACCTCGGAAGCTCCTACGAGCAGTACTTC. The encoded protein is CASTRDRADLGSSYEQYF. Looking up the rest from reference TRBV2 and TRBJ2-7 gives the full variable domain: EPEVTQTPSHQVTQMGQEVILRCVPISNHLYFYWYRQILGQKVEFLVSFYNNEISEKSEIFDDQFSVERPDGSNFTLKIRSTKLEDSAMYFCASTRDRADLGSSYEQYFGPGTRLTVT.

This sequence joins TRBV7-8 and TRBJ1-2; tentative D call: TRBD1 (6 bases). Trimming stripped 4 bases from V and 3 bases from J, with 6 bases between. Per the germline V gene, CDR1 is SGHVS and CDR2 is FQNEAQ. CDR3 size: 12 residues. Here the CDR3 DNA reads TGTGCCAGCAGCTCAGGGGACTATGGCTACACCTTC. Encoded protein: CASSSGDYGYTF.

CDR3 DNA: TGTGCCAGCAGCTTTAACAGGGCATCCTACGAGCAGTACTTC. Its translation: CASSFNRASYEQYF. The chain combines TRBV13 with TRBJ2-7; a weak D match, TRBD1 (6 bases). Trimming left V 3 bases short and J 1 base short, with 10 bases between. Germline CDR1 reads PRHDT; CDR2 reads FYEKMQ (reference sequence). CDR3 length: 14 amino acids.

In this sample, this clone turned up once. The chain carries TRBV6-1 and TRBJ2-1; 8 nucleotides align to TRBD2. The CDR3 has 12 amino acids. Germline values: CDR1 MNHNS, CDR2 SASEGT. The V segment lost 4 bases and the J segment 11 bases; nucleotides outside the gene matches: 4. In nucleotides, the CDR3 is TGTGCCAGCAGTGGAGGGACTAGAAAGCAGTTCTTC. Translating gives CASSGGTRKQFF.

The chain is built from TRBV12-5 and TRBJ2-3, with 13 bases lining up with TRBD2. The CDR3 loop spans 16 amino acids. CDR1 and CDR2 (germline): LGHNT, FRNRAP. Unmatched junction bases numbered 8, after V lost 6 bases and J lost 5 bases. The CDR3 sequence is CASGLGLAGEIDTQYF. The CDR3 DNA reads TGTGCTAGTGGCCTCGGACTAGCGGGAGAAATAGATACGCAGTATTTT.

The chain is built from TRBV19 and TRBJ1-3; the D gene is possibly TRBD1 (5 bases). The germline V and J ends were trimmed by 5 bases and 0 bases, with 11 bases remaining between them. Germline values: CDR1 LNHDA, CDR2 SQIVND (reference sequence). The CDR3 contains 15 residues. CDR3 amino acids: CASSGGVNSGNTIYF. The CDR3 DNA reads TGTGCCAGTAGTGGGGGAGTCAACTCTGGAAACACCATATATTTT.

The chain's CDR3 is CASSPGNYEQYF. The DNA of the CDR3 is TGTGCCAGCAGCCCCGGGAACTACGAGCAGTACTTC. This chain links TRBV7-2 with TRBJ2-7; D possibly corresponds to TRBD2 (5 bases). V dropped 5 bases and J dropped 3 bases, with 8 bases sitting between them. CDR1 SGHTA and CDR2 FQGNSA come from the germline V gene. The CDR3 is made up of 12 amino acids.

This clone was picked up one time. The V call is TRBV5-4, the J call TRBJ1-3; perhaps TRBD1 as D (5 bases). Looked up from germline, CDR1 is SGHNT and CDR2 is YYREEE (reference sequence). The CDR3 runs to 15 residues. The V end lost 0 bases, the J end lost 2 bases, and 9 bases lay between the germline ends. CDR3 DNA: TGTGCCAGCAGCTTGGCGGGGGAGGCTGGAAACACCATATATTTT. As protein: CASSLAGEAGNTIYF.

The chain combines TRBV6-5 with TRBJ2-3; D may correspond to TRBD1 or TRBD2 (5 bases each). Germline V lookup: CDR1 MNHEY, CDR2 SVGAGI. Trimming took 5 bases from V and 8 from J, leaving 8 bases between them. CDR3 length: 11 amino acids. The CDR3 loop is CASSVGVTQYF. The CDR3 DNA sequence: TGTGCCAGCAGTGTGGGGGTTACGCAGTATTTT.

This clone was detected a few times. The CDR3 nucleotides read TGTGCCAGCAGCCAAGCTCTCCAGCGGGAGTTCCACGAGCAGTACTTC. Its protein is CASSQALQREFHEQYF. V is TRBV4-2 and J is TRBJ2-7, with 8 bases identical to TRBD2. This CDR3 comprises 16 residues. V shed 1 base, J shed 5 bases, and the junction held 10 bases outside the gene matches. Per germline, CDR1 LGHNA and CDR2 YNFKEQ.

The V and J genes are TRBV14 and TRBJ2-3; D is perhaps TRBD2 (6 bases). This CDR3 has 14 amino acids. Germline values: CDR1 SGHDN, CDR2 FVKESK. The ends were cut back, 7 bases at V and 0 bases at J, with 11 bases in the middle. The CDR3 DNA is TGTGCCAGCAACTCGGGAGCGAGCACAGATACGCAGTATTTT. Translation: CASNSGASTDTQYF.

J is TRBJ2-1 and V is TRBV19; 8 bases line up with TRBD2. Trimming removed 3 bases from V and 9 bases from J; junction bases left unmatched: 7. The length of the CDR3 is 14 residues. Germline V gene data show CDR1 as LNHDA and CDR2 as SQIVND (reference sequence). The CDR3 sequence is CASSILSGSGEQFF. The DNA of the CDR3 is TGTGCCAGTAGTATTTTGAGCGGGAGCGGTGAGCAGTTCTTC.

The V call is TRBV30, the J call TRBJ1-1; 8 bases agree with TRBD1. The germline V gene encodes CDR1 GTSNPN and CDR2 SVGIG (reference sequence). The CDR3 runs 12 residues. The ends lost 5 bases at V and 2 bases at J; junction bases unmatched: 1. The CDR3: CAWGQGNTEAFF. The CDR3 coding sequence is TGTGCCTGGGGACAGGGTAACACTGAAGCTTTCTTT.

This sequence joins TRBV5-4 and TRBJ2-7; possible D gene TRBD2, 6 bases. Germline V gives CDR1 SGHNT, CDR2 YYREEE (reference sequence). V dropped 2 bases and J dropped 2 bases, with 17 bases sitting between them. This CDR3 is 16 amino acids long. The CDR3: CASSFRGSRTTYEQYF. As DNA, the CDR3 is TGTGCCAGCAGCTTTCGGGGGAGCAGAACGACCTACGAGCAGTACTTC.

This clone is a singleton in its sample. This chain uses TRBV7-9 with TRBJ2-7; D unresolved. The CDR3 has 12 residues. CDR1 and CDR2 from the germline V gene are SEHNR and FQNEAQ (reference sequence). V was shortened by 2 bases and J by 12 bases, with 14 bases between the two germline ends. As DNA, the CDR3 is TGTGCCAGCAGCTTACAGGCTCTATTCACGTACTTC. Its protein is CASSLQALFTYF.

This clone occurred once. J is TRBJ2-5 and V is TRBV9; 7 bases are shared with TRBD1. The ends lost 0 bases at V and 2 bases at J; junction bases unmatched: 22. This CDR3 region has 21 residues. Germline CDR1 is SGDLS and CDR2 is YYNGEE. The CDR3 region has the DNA TGTGCCAGCAGCGTAGCTACTGGGACCGGGACAGATCCTCGTAGGCAAGAGACCCAGTACTTC. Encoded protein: CASSVATGTGTDPRRQETQYF.

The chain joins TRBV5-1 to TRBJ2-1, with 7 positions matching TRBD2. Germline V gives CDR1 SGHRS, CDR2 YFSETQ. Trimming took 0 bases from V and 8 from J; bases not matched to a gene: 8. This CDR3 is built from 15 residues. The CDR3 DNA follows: TGCGCCAGCAGCTTGGTTGGTGGGGGGGACTATGAGCAGTTCTTC. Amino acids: CASSLVGGGDYEQFF.